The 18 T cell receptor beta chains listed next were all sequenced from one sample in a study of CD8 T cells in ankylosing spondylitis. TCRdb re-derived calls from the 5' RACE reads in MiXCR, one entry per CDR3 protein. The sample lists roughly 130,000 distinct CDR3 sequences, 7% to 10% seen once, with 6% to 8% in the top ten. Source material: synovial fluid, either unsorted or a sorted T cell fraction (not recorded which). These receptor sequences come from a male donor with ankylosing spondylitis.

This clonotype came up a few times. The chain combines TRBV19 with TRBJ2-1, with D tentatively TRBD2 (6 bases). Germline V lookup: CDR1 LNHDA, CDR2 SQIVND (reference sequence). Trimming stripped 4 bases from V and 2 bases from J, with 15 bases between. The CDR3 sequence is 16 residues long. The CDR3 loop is CASSKGRGEAYNEQFF. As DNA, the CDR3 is TGTGCCAGTAGTAAGGGGCGGGGAGAGGCCTACAATGAGCAGTTCTTC.

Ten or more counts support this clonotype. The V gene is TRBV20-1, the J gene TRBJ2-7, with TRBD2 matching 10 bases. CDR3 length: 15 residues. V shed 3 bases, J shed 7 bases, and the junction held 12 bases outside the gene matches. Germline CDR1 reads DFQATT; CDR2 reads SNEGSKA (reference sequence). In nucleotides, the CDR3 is TGCAGTGCTAGGGTCATAGCGGGAGGTCTTTGGGAGCAGTACTTC. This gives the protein CSARVIAGGLWEQYF.

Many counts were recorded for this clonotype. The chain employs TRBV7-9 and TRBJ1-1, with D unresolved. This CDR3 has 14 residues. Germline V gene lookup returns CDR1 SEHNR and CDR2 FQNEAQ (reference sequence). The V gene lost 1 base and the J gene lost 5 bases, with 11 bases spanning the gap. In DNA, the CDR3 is TGTGCCAGCAGCTTAGGGAGAGAGGTTACTGAAGCTTTCTTT. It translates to CASSLGREVTEAFF.

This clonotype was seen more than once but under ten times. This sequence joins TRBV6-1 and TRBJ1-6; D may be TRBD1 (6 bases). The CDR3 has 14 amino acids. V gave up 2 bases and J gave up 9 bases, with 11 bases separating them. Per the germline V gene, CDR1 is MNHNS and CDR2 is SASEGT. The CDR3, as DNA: TGTGCCAGCAGTGAATGGCCAGGGGCTTCACCCCTCCACTTT. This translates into CASSEWPGASPLHF.

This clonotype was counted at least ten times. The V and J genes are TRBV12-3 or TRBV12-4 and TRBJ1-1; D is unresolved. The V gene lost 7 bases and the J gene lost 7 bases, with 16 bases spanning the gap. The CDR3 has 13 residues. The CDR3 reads CASTLMSGSEAFF. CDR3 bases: TGTGCCAGCACCCTTATGTCCGGGAGTGAAGCTTTCTTT.

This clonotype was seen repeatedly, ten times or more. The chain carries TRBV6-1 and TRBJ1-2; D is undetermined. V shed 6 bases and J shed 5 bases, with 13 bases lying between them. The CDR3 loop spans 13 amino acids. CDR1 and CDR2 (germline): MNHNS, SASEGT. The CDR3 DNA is TGTGCCAGCAGGAGAGGACGGAGTTATGGCTACACCTTC. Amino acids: CASRRGRSYGYTF.

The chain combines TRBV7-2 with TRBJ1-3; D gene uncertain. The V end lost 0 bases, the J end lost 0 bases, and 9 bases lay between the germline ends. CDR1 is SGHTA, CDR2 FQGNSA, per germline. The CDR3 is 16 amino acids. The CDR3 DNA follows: TGTGCCAGCAGCTTAGCAGCCGGATTCTCTGGAAACACCATATATTTT. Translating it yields CASSLAAGFSGNTIYF.

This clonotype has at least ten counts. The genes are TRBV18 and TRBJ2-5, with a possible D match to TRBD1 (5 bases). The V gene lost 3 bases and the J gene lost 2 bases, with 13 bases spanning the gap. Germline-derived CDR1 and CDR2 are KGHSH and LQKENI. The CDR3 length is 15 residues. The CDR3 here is CASSPRDSWQETQYF. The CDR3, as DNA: TGTGCCAGCTCACCCCGCGACAGTTGGCAAGAGACCCAGTACTTC.

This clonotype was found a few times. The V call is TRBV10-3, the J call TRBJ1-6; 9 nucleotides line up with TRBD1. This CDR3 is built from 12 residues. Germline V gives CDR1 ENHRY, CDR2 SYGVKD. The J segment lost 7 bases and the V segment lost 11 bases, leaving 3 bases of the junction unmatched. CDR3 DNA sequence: TGTGCCGCGGGACAGGGAAATTCACCCCTCCACTTT. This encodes CAAGQGNSPLHF.

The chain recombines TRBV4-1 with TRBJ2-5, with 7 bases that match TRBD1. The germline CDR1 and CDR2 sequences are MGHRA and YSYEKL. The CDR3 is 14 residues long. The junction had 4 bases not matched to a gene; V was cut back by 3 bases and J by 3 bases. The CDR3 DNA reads TGCGCCAGCAGCCATCGACAGGGCAAAGAGACCCAGTACTTC. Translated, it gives CASSHRQGKETQYF.

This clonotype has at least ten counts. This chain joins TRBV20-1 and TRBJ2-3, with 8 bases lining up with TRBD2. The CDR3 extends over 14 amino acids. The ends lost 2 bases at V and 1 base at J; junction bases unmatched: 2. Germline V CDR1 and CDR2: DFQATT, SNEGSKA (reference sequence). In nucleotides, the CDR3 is TGCAGTGCTAGAAATAGCGGGGGCACAGATACGCAGTATTTT. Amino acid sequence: CSARNSGGTDTQYF.

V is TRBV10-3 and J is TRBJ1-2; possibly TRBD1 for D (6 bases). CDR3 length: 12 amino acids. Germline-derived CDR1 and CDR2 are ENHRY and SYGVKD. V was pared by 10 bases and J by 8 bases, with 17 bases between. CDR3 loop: CATSPGGEGYTF. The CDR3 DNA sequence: TGTGCCACCTCCCCCGGGGGCGAAGGCTACACCTTC.

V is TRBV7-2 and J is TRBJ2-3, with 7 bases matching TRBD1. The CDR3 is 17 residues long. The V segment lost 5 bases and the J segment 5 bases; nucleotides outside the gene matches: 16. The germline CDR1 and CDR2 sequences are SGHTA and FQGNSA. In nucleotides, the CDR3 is TGTGCCAGCAGCCGGGGTCCGGGACAGAAAGCTGGAGATACGCAGTATTTT. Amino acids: CASSRGPGQKAGDTQYF.

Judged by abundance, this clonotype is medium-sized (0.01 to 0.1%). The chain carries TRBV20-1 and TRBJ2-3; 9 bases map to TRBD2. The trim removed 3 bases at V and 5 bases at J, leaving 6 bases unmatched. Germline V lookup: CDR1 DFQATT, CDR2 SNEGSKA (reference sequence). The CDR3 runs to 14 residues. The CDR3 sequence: CSASVGGRGDTQYF. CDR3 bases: TGCAGTGCTAGTGTCGGCGGGAGGGGAGATACGCAGTATTTT.

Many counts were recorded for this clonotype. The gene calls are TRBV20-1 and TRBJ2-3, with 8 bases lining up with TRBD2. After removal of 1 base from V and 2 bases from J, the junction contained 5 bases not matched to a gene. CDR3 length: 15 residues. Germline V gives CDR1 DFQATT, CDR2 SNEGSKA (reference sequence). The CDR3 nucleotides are TGCAGTGCTAGAGGAGGAGCGGGGGTCACAGATACGCAGTATTTT. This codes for CSARGGAGVTDTQYF.

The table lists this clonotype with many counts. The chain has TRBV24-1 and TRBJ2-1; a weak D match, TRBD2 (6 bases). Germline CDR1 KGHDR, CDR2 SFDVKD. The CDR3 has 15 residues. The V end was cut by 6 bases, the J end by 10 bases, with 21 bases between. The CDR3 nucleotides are TGTGCCACCAGTCGTGGAGGGGACCTCGGACGGGAGCAGTTCTTC. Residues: CATSRGGDLGREQFF.

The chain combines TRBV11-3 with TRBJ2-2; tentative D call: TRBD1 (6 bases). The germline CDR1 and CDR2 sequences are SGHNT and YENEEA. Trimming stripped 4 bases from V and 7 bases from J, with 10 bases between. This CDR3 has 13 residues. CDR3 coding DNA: TGTGCCAGCAGCTCTCGGACAGACGGGGAGCTGTTTTTT. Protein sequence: CASSSRTDGELFF.

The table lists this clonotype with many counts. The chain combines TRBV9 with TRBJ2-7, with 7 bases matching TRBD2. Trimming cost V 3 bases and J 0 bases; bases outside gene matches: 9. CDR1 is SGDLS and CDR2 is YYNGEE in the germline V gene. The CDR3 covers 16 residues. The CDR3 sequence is CASSALRRGDSYEQYF. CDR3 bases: TGTGCCAGCAGCGCTTTACGACGGGGGGACTCCTACGAGCAGTACTTC.